Sequencing of this TCR beta chain was carried out in a study of monozygotic twins with inflammatory bowel disease. Study-wide points: A reduction in TCRbeta diversity (inverse Simpson) was seen in IBD patients relative to healthy co-twins. Neither one strong signal nor one clonotype associated with IBD was supported. Immunosuppressive treatments differing between patients may have added repertoire variability.

TCRdb re-called the 5' RACE reads; one entry per CDR3 protein, DNA not given. This sample contains roughly 320,000 distinct CDR3 sequences. As for this clonotype: Its antigen is not known.

This CDR3 spans 14 amino acids. Germline CDR1 is MDHEN and CDR2 is SYDVKM. The template was total RNA from whole blood, with no T cell sorting. The chain recombines TRBV28 with TRBJ2-6; the D gene TCRdb calls, TRBD1, cannot be checked with no DNA. The clonotype originates from a human donor with ulcerative colitis or Crohn's disease, or a healthy co-twin of an affected twin (not recorded which). The material sequenced was blood. The CDR3 sequence is CASSSPLGANVLTF.